Below, one T cell receptor (beta chain) is given with its context. The V and J ends lost 3 bases and 0 bases respectively, with 5 bases between them. The CDR3 spans 14 residues. Germline V gene sequence: CDR1 LNHDA, CDR2 SQIVND (reference sequence). This sample is drawn from a study of blood T cell repertoires in COVID-19. Data came from immunoSEQ multiplex PCR; TCRdb stores just in-frame clones and leaves some out. Here the sample spans 200,000 to 300,000 clones, approximately 78% being singletons. This TCR came from a woman aged 60-75 years with active or convalescent COVID-19. This chain joins TRBV19 and TRBJ1-4; D is unclear. The source material was peripheral blood. The CDR3 DNA is TGTGCCAGTAGTATTGGAGCAACTAATGAAAAACTGTTTTTT. This gives the protein CASSIGATNEKLFF.